This T cell receptor (beta chain) was recorded in a study of long-term antiretroviral therapy in people with HIV. V shed 7 bases and J shed 0 bases, with 7 bases lying between them. This CDR3 has 13 amino acids. Germline-derived CDR1 and CDR2 are ENHRY and SYGVKD. On this clone: Its cognate antigen is unknown.

Study-wide findings and caveats: Controls exceeded HIV repertoires in CDR3 length range. Clones that expanded before ART (that is, prior to treatment) dominated the repertoire at all time points.

The immunoSEQ assay was v3.0, run at survey level. The repertoire was sequenced with immunoSEQ multiplex PCR; TCRdb's copy has only in-frame clones and lacks some. The table lists approximately 21,000 clones, around 89% of them singletons. The chain links TRBV10-3 to TRBJ1-5; no firm D call. The origin of this receptor is a man aged 55 to 70 with HIV. The sequencing used unsorted PBMCs, collected 2.3 years after starting antiretroviral therapy. The CDR3 loop reads CAINPDSNQPQHF. The CDR3, as DNA: TGTGCCATCAATCCGGATAGCAATCAGCCCCAGCATTTT.